This T cell receptor (beta chain) was sequenced for a study of OX40 agonist ivuxolimab in advanced cancers. Turning to the study itself: In this trial design, patients received ivuxolimab intravenously at 0.01 to 10 mg/kg every 2 weeks. Partial responses were recorded for three patients, including one with hepatocellular carcinoma and two with cutaneous melanoma.

Some clones are missing from TCRdb's copy, which holds only in-frame ones; the method was immunoSEQ multiplex PCR. Of tens of thousands of clones listed, about 85% were seen once; the top ten hold around 21%. Patients were ruled out by autoimmune disease history or systemic immunosuppression. The CDR3 totals 12 residues. The V end was cut by 5 bases, the J end by 8 bases, with 13 bases between. Germline CDR1 is LNHDA and CDR2 is SQIVND (reference sequence). A remark on this clone: Its matching antigen is unknown.

Study-level points and caveats: Blood T cells, both CD4+ and CD8+, expanded clonally by week 6 at 0.1 to 3.0 mg/kg.

The receptor comes from an adult with an advanced solid tumor such as melanoma, head and neck, liver or kidney cancer. The source material was CD4+ or CD8+ T cells sorted from blood, sampled in a trial of the OX40 agonist ivuxolimab. The gene calls are TRBV19 and TRBJ2-7; TRBD2 might be the D (6 bases). CDR3 in amino acids: CASSRDFSQQYF. The DNA for the CDR3 is TGTGCCAGTAGTCGGGACTTTTCCCAGCAGTACTTC.